The 21 T cell receptor beta chains below come from one sample, sequenced in a study of human T cells and chemical hapten exposure. Time point defined: patch test 1, 2 weeks after DPC sensitization. The treatment is: therapeutic diphenylcyclopropenone sensitization with weekly scalp DPC. Using its own MiXCR run on the RACE reads, TCRdb lists one record per CDR3 protein. The sample lists about 120,000 distinct CDR3 sequences, roughly 12% seen once, with about 1.4% in the top ten. Here the sequenced sample was whole blood, taken in connection with sensitization to the hapten diphenylcyclopropenone (DPC). These receptors all stem from a woman aged 45-65 years with alopecia areata. Some clones in this sample may be carry-over from other donors' samples.

This clonotype was seen at least ten times. The chain joins TRBV7-6 to TRBJ2-1; D gene uncertain. Germline CDR1 is SGHVS and CDR2 is FNYEAQ. The V end was cut by 5 bases, the J end by 8 bases, with 16 bases between. CDR3 length: 14 amino acids. CDR3: CASSPITELDEQFF. The CDR3 nucleotides read TGTGCCAGCAGCCCCATAACCGAGTTAGATGAGCAGTTCTTC.

This clonotype has a handful of counts. This sequence joins TRBV6-5 and TRBJ1-1; D is uncertain. Trimming pared 4 bases from V and 3 bases from J, leaving 9 bases between. CDR3 length equals 13 residues. Germline V CDR1 and CDR2: MNHEY, SVGAGI. The CDR3 loop is CASSLIWDTEAFF. For the CDR3, the DNA is TGTGCCAGCAGTTTGATTTGGGACACTGAAGCTTTCTTT.

This sequence joins TRBV18 and TRBJ2-5; no reliable D call. The CDR3 runs to 12 residues. In germline, CDR1 is KGHSH, CDR2 LQKENI. Deletions cut 2 bases from V and 5 bases from J, with 6 bases between. The CDR3 sequence: CASSPGSETQYF. As DNA, the CDR3 is TGTGCCAGCTCACCAGGTTCCGAGACCCAGTACTTC.

This clonotype was counted only a few times. The chain carries TRBV7-9 and TRBJ2-7, with unresolved D. Germline V CDR1 and CDR2: SEHNR, FQNEAQ (reference sequence). V shed 5 bases and J shed 2 bases, with 10 bases lying between them. The CDR3 consists of 13 residues. CDR3 in amino acids: CASSPPSAYEQYF. The CDR3 DNA reads TGTGCCAGCAGCCCCCCAAGTGCCTACGAGCAGTACTTC.

There are a few counts of this clonotype. This sequence joins TRBV6-5 and TRBJ2-3, with a possible D match to TRBD1 (6 bases). This CDR3 region has 16 residues. Germline CDR1 is MNHEY and CDR2 is SVGAGI. With 4 bases removed from V and 2 bases from J, the gap between germline ends came to 16 bases. Written as DNA, the CDR3 is TGTGCCAGCAGTTTGGTGGCAGGGGCTACCACAGATACGCAGTATTTT. Translated: CASSLVAGATTDTQYF.

The CDR3 region is CSASPTGTGGGSPLHF. The CDR3 bases are TGCAGTGCTAGCCCCACCGGGACAGGGGGCGGTTCACCCCTCCACTTT. V gene TRBV20-1 combines with J gene TRBJ1-6; 12 bases line up with TRBD1. The J segment lost 9 bases and the V segment lost 3 bases, leaving 9 bases of the junction unmatched. The CDR3 sequence is 16 residues long. Germline V gene data show CDR1 as DFQATT and CDR2 as SNEGSKA (reference sequence).

This clonotype was seen a few times. CDR3 region: CASSFSWSDNTGELFF. CDR3 nucleotide sequence: TGTGCCAGCAGTTTCTCTTGGTCAGATAACACCGGGGAGCTGTTTTTT. The rearrangement links TRBV27 to TRBJ2-2; D gene unclear. Trimming pared 3 bases from V and 2 bases from J, leaving 13 bases between. Germline CDR1 MNHEY, CDR2 SMNVEV (reference sequence). This CDR3 has 16 residues.

This clonotype was found many times. J is TRBJ2-5 and V is TRBV11-2; 10 nucleotides agree with TRBD2. Germline V CDR1 and CDR2: SGHAT, FQNNGV. CDR3 size: 14 residues. V lost 5 bases and J lost 1; bases outside the gene matches: 1. CDR3 loop: CASSLAGVQETQYF. The CDR3 bases are TGTGCCAGCAGCCTAGCGGGGGTCCAAGAGACCCAGTACTTC. Full variable domain (remainder filled in from reference TRBV11-2 and TRBJ2-5): EAGVAQSPRYKIIEKRQSVAFWCNPISGHATLYWYQQILGQGPKLLIQFQNNGVVDDSQLPKDRFSAERLKGVDSTLKIQPAKLEDSAVYLCASSLAGVQETQYFGPGTRLLVL.

V is TRBV4-1 and J is TRBJ2-3; D possibly uses TRBD1 or TRBD2 (5 bases each). CDR1 and CDR2 (germline): MGHRA, YSYEKL. The CDR3 length is 16 residues. Trimming took 2 bases from V and 4 from J, leaving 16 bases between them. The CDR3 DNA reads as TGCGCCAGCAGCCAATTTCCGGGGCAGGTAGCAGATACGCAGTATTTT. This sequence encodes CASSQFPGQVADTQYF.

This clonotype occurred a few times. This chain uses TRBV10-3 with TRBJ2-1, with no clear D. The V gene's germline CDR1 is ENHRY and CDR2 SYGVKD. V lost 4 bases and J 5 bases, leaving 3 bases between the germline ends. The CDR3 is 11 residues long. CDR3 in amino acids: CAISGDNEQFF. As DNA, the CDR3 is TGTGCCATCAGTGGGGACAATGAGCAGTTCTTC.

The V gene is TRBV27, the J gene TRBJ1-1; 10 nucleotides match TRBD1. V lost 6 bases and J lost 4; bases outside the gene matches: 5. This CDR3 is 14 amino acids long. Germline CDR1 is MNHEY and CDR2 is SMNVEV (reference sequence). CDR3 nucleotide sequence: TGTGCCAGCAGACGGGACAGGGGTGGCACTGAAGCTTTCTTT. This translates into CASRRDRGGTEAFF.

This clonotype was seen ten or more times. The chain links TRBV6-5 to TRBJ2-7, with 9 nucleotides matching TRBD1. Germline loops: CDR1 MNHEY, CDR2 SVGAGI. Trimming at V came to 6 bases and at J to 2 bases, leaving 11 bases not matched to a gene. The CDR3 has 16 amino acids. The CDR3 DNA reads TGTGCCAGCAGACCTTACGGGACAGGGAGTACCTACGAGCAGTACTTC. It is translated as CASRPYGTGSTYEQYF.

This clonotype showed up just a few times. CDR3 in DNA: TGTGCCAGCAGTTCGACAGGGGAAACCTATAGCAATCAGCCCCAGCATTTT. Its protein is CASSSTGETYSNQPQHF. The V call is TRBV28, the J call TRBJ1-5, with 8 bases fitting TRBD1. Germline V gene data show CDR1 as MDHEN and CDR2 as SYDVKM. V shed 4 bases and J 0 bases; nucleotides not matched to a gene: 8. This CDR3 has 17 amino acids.

The chain couples TRBV19 to TRBJ1-5, with a tentative D call TRBD1 (6 bases). Germline CDR1 reads LNHDA; CDR2 reads SQIVND (reference sequence). With 6 bases removed from V and 4 bases from J, the gap between germline ends came to 16 bases. The CDR3 consists of 15 residues. The CDR3 DNA reads TGTGCCAGTAGGCCCCAGGGGAACGTTAATCAGCCCCAGCATTTT. Amino acids: CASRPQGNVNQPQHF.

This clonotype has just a few counts. V usage is TRBV11-3 and J usage is TRBJ1-1; 9 bases agree with TRBD1. V lost 5 bases and J lost 4; bases outside the gene matches: 8. CDR3 length: 15 residues. Germline CDR1 and CDR2: SGHNT and YENEEA. The CDR3: CASSPGQGSSTEAFF. The DNA of the CDR3 is TGTGCCAGCAGCCCTGGACAGGGGTCGAGCACTGAAGCTTTCTTT.

The chain employs TRBV4-2 and TRBJ2-1; D is perhaps TRBD1 or TRBD2 (5 bases each). The CDR3 is 19 amino acids. The V end was cut by 0 bases, the J end by 5 bases, with 23 bases between. CDR1 is LGHNA and CDR2 is YNFKEQ in the germline V gene. The CDR3 loop is CASSQDRDGGPSMHNEQFF. CDR3 sequence (DNA): TGTGCCAGCAGCCAAGATAGGGACGGCGGTCCCAGTATGCACAATGAGCAGTTCTTC.

The rearrangement joins TRBV6-1 to TRBJ2-7; D gene uncertain. Trimming stripped 7 bases from V and 0 bases from J, with 13 bases between. Germline-derived CDR1 and CDR2 are MNHNS and SASEGT. The CDR3 loop spans 14 amino acids. CDR3 sequence reads: CASMVPGLSYEQYF. CDR3 DNA sequence: TGTGCCAGCATGGTTCCCGGGCTCTCCTACGAGCAGTACTTC.

The table lists this clonotype with a few counts. As DNA, the CDR3 is TGTGCCAGCAGCCCCGTTGGGATAGGTGGAAGACAAGAGACCCAGTACTTC. Translating it yields CASSPVGIGGRQETQYF. The rearrangement links TRBV27 to TRBJ2-5; no definite D call. V was clipped by 6 bases and J by 2 bases, with 22 bases between them. This CDR3 region has 17 residues. Germline-derived CDR1 and CDR2 are MNHEY and SMNVEV (reference sequence).

V gene TRBV9 combines with J gene TRBJ2-3, with 7 positions matching TRBD2. Germline loops: CDR1 SGDLS, CDR2 YYNGEE. V lost 6 bases, J lost 4 bases, and 8 bases stayed unmatched. CDR3 size: 14 residues. Here the CDR3 DNA reads TGTGCCAGCACCCTATTGGGAGGGTCAGATACGCAGTATTTT. It encodes CASTLLGGSDTQYF.

This clonotype has more than one count but fewer than ten. V and J are TRBV10-1 and TRBJ1-5, with D unresolved. CDR1 is WNHNN and CDR2 is SYGVQD in the germline V gene (reference sequence). The CDR3 runs 10 residues. V was cut by 10 bases and J by 5 bases, with 6 bases left in between. CDR3 sequence (DNA): TGCGCCAAAGACGATCAGCCCCAGCATTTT. Its translation: CAKDDQPQHF.

The rearrangement uses TRBV14 and TRBJ2-1; 11 bases line up with TRBD2. In germline, CDR1 is SGHDN, CDR2 FVKESK. This CDR3 has 15 residues. Trimming took 4 bases from V and 7 from J; bases not matched to a gene: 6. CDR3 sequence (DNA): TGTGCCAGCAGCCCAACTAGCGGGAGTGTGAATGAGCAGTTCTTC. Encoded protein: CASSPTSGSVNEQFF.